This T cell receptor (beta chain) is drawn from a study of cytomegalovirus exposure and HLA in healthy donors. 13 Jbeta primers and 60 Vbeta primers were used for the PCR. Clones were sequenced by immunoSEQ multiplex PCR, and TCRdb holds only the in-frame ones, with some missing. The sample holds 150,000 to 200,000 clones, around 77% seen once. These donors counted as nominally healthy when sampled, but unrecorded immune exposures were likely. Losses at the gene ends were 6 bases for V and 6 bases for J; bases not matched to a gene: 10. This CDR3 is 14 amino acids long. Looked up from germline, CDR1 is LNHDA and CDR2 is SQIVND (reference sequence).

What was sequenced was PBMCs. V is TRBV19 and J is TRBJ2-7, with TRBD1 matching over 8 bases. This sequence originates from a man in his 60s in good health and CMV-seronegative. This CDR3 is CASSLRGQGAEQYF. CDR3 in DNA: TGTGCCAGTAGCCTAAGAGGACAGGGCGCCGAGCAGTACTTC.